The sequence of this TCR beta chain was determined in a study of cytomegalovirus exposure and HLA in healthy donors. Study in general: The platform used for the roughly 130 validation repertoires matched that of the approximately 640 first-cohort repertoires, a later analysis reported. The study, taken as a whole, reports: According to a later analysis, TCR clusters from the first cohort tended to co-occur in the 120 or so validation repertoires.

TCRdb's table, derived via immunoSEQ multiplex PCR, lists solely in-frame clones and lacks some. The table has about 50,000 clones, 93% seen once. On this clone: What it binds is not known.

Germline CDR1 and CDR2: SGDLS and YYNGEE. Trimming removed 0 bases from V and 2 bases from J, with 8 bases in between. The CDR3 runs to 14 residues. This clonotype was sampled from a woman aged 18-35 years in good health and CMV-seropositive. Material for sequencing was PBMCs. The chain combines TRBV9 with TRBJ1-2; D is ambiguous. CDR3 residues: CASSVGTGNYGYTF. CDR3 DNA sequence: TGTGCCAGCAGCGTAGGGACGGGGAACTATGGCTACACCTTC. Combining the CDR3 with reference TRBV9 and TRBJ1-2 gives the whole variable domain DSGVTQTPKHLITATGQRVTLRCSPRSGDLSVYWYQQSLDQGLQFLIQYYNGEERAKGNILERFSAQQFPDLHSELNLSSLELGDSALYFCASSVGTGNYGYTFGSGTRLTVV.